One sample yielded the 24 T cell receptor beta chains listed below, sequenced in a study of cytomegalovirus exposure and HLA in healthy donors. PCR amplification relied on 60 Vbeta primers (plus 13 Jbeta primers). The repertoire was sequenced with immunoSEQ multiplex PCR; TCRdb's copy has only in-frame clones and lacks some. In the table there are roughly 120,000 clones, approximately 74% of which are singletons. Material: PBMCs. Every receptor here comes from a man aged 35 to 55 in good health and CMV-seropositive.

In this sample, this clone turned up once. The V gene is TRBV5-1, the J gene TRBJ1-4; D is undetermined. Germline V gene sequence: CDR1 SGHRS, CDR2 YFSETQ. CDR3 length equals 14 residues. Between the trimmed V and J ends, which lost 7 bases and 4 bases, there was a span of 14 bases. The CDR3 spells CASRGRPGNEKLFF. CDR3 coding DNA: TGCGCCAGCCGAGGGCGCCCGGGTAATGAAAAACTGTTTTTT.

This sequence joins TRBV5-1 and TRBJ1-1, with D possibly being TRBD1 (6 bases). CDR1 is SGHRS and CDR2 is YFSETQ in the germline V gene. V lost 4 bases and J lost 7, with 23 bases in between. The CDR3 runs to 16 residues. DNA for the CDR3: TGCGCCAGCAGCCCACTCCCTGCAGGGGTGCAAGGTGAAGCTTTCTTT. Residues: CASSPLPAGVQGEAFF.

The chain has TRBV6-5 and TRBJ1-3; 7 positions agree with TRBD1. CDR3 length equals 14 residues. V gave up 5 bases and J gave up 4 bases; unmatched junction bases: 5. The germline gives CDR1 MNHEY, CDR2 SVGAGI. The CDR3 here is CASSDNRGGNTIYF. The CDR3 DNA is TGTGCCAGCAGTGATAACAGGGGAGGAAACACCATATATTTT.

The count of this clone is one. The chain couples TRBV19 to TRBJ2-2; TRBD2 matches 12 bases. The CDR3 length is 15 residues. With V trimmed by 8 bases and J by 6 bases, 7 bases remained unmatched. Germline CDR1 reads LNHDA; CDR2 reads SQIVND (reference sequence). CDR3 loop: CASFSGTSGSGELFF. The CDR3 coding sequence is TGTGCCAGTTTCAGCGGGACTAGCGGGTCCGGGGAGCTGTTTTTT.

V gene TRBV28 combines with J gene TRBJ2-7; 8 bases fit TRBD2. Unmatched junction bases numbered 12, after V lost 2 bases and J lost 3 bases. The CDR3 length is 17 residues. Germline CDR1 reads MDHEN; CDR2 reads SYDVKM. Written as DNA, the CDR3 is TGTGCCAGCAGTTTAAGGCGGGGGGTGGCGGGCATCTACGAGCAGTACTTC. Translating it yields CASSLRRGVAGIYEQYF. Using reference TRBV28 and TRBJ2-7 for the parts outside the CDR3, the full variable domain is DVKVTQSSRYLVKRTGEKVFLECVQDMDHENMFWYRQDPGLGLRLIYFSYDVKMKEKGDIPEGYSVSREKKERFSLILESASTNQTSMYLCASSLRRGVAGIYEQYFGPGTRLTVT.

This clone was picked up a small number of times. The chain is built from TRBV4-1 and TRBJ1-2; perhaps TRBD1 as D (5 bases). Germline CDR1 and CDR2: MGHRA and YSYEKL. This CDR3 has 14 amino acids. Trimming pared 0 bases from V and 10 bases from J, leaving 15 bases between. CDR3 region: CASSQDRLTGPYTF. Here the CDR3 DNA reads TGCGCCAGCAGCCAAGACCGTCTAACAGGACCCTACACCTTC.

V usage is TRBV19 and J usage is TRBJ2-5; 10 bases are shared with TRBD1. CDR1 and CDR2 from the germline V gene are LNHDA and SQIVND (reference sequence). V dropped 1 base and J dropped 4; count of bases not matched to a gene: 6. CDR3 size: 16 residues. CDR3 coding DNA: TGTGCCAGTAGTATAGTTCTGGACAGGGGGATAGAGACCCAGTACTTC. Translating it yields CASSIVLDRGIETQYF.

Only a few counts were recorded for this clone. The chain links TRBV29-1 to TRBJ2-3; weak D call: TRBD1 (7 bases). The CDR3 is made up of 14 amino acids. CDR1 and CDR2 from the germline V gene are SQVTM and ANQGSEA. V lost 7 bases and J 0 bases, leaving 14 bases between the germline ends. The CDR3 spells CSGTGGTSTDTQYF. The CDR3 nucleotides read TGCAGCGGGACAGGAGGGACTAGCACAGATACGCAGTATTTT.

In its sample, this clone was seen a few times. The V call is TRBV30, the J call TRBJ1-2; D is undetermined. CDR3 size: 13 residues. The germline V and J ends were trimmed by 2 bases and 1 base, with 8 bases remaining between them. Germline V gene lookup returns CDR1 GTSNPN and CDR2 SVGIG (reference sequence). The CDR3 sequence is CAWSTGFNYGYTF. In DNA form, the CDR3 reads TGTGCCTGGAGTACGGGGTTTAACTATGGCTACACCTTC.

This clone was detected only once. This rearrangement joins TRBV5-1 to TRBJ2-1; maybe TRBD2 (5 bases). Trimming removed 8 bases at V and 6 bases at J, with 21 bases between. This CDR3 spans 15 amino acids. Germline V lookup: CDR1 SGHRS, CDR2 YFSETQ. The CDR3 spells CASKISGEFGNEQFF. Written as DNA, the CDR3 is TGCGCCAGTAAAATCTCCGGGGAATTCGGCAATGAGCAGTTCTTC.

J is TRBJ2-2 and V is TRBV9; weak D call: TRBD1 (6 bases). The V gene's germline CDR1 is SGDLS and CDR2 YYNGEE. CDR3 length equals 14 residues. Trimming shortened V by 0 bases and J by 7 bases, and 10 bases separated the two germline ends. The CDR3 nucleotides are TGTGCCAGCAGCGTAGACAGCAGGGGCGGGGAGCTGTTTTTT. Translation: CASSVDSRGGELFF.

The chain employs TRBV5-1 and TRBJ2-5; D gene ambiguous. The DNA matches TRBJ2-7 better at its end, which makes the J call doubtful. Looked up from germline, CDR1 is SGHRS and CDR2 is YFSETQ. CDR3 length equals 13 residues. This CDR3 reads CASRIQDSYEQYF. DNA for the CDR3: TGCGCCAGCAGGATACAAGACTCCTACGAGCAGTACTTC.

The rearrangement links TRBV4-2 to TRBJ2-3; 13 nucleotides line up with TRBD2. The CDR3 contains 18 residues. Trimming cost V 5 bases and J 8 bases; bases outside gene matches: 16. CDR1 is LGHNA, CDR2 YNFKEQ, per germline. The CDR3 sequence is CASSASSTSGGPSGTQYF. CDR3 in DNA: TGTGCCAGCAGCGCCTCGTCGACTAGCGGGGGGCCGTCAGGTACGCAGTATTTT.

This chain connects TRBV5-4 to TRBJ2-5; no definite D call. Germline values: CDR1 SGHNT, CDR2 YYREEE (reference sequence). V lost 2 bases to trimming and J lost 4 bases, with 9 bases between them. CDR3 size: 13 residues. The CDR3: CASSLDPRETQYF. The CDR3 region has the DNA TGTGCCAGCAGCTTAGATCCCAGAGAGACCCAGTACTTC. Variable domain in full (rest from reference TRBV5-4 and TRBJ2-5): ETGVTQSPTHLIKTRGQQVTLRCSSQSGHNTVSWYQQALGQGPQFIFQYYREEENGRGNFPPRFSGLQFPNYSSELNVNALELDDSALYLCASSLDPRETQYFGPGTRLLVL.

The V call is TRBV2, the J call TRBJ1-2, with 9 bases aligning to TRBD1. Looked up from germline, CDR1 is SNHLY and CDR2 is FYNNEI. The CDR3 has 15 residues. Losses at the gene ends were 5 bases for V and 1 base for J; bases not matched to a gene: 5. The CDR3 nucleotides are TGTGCCAGCAGTCGTGGGACAGGGCTTAACTATGGCTACACCTTC. Translating it yields CASSRGTGLNYGYTF.

The chain uses TRBV9 and TRBJ2-2; perhaps TRBD1 as D (5 bases). The CDR3 is made up of 13 amino acids. Germline-derived CDR1 and CDR2 are SGDLS and YYNGEE. V lost 3 bases to trimming and J lost 6 bases, with 9 bases between them. In DNA, the CDR3 is TGTGCCAGCAGCGCAACAGGCGCCGGGGAGCTGTTTTTT. This sequence encodes CASSATGAGELFF.

A few counts support this clone. The V and J genes are TRBV27 and TRBJ2-7; possible D gene TRBD1, 5 bases. The germline gives CDR1 MNHEY, CDR2 SMNVEV (reference sequence). Trimming pared 6 bases from V and 0 bases from J, leaving 12 bases between. The length of the CDR3 is 14 residues. CDR3 loop: CASSPWGASYEQYF. The CDR3 DNA reads TGTGCCAGCAGCCCCTGGGGCGCCTCCTACGAGCAGTACTTC.

This clone was observed a few times. The rearrangement uses TRBV7-9 and TRBJ1-3, with TRBD1 as a possible D gene (5 bases). V lost 5 bases, J lost 0 bases, and 11 bases lay in between. The germline V gene encodes CDR1 SEHNR and CDR2 FQNEAQ (reference sequence). The CDR3 has 15 residues. CDR3 in DNA: TGTGCCAGCAGCGCTGCAGGGTACTCTGGAAACACCATATATTTT. Its protein is CASSAAGYSGNTIYF.

This clone has more than one count but fewer than ten. Other nucleotide sequences from this sample produce the same CDR3. This chain uses TRBV30 with TRBJ2-2; tentatively, D is TRBD2 (6 bases). The ends were cut back, 8 bases at V and 1 base at J, with 17 bases in the middle. In germline, CDR1 is GTSNPN, CDR2 SVGIG (reference sequence). CDR3 size: 15 residues. The chain's CDR3 is CATAGLKQNTGELFF. In nucleotides, the CDR3 is TGTGCCACCGCGGGACTGAAACAGAACACCGGGGAGCTGTTTTTT.

This clone has just a few counts. This sequence joins TRBV5-5 and TRBJ1-5; D is perhaps TRBD1 (5 bases). Germline V lookup: CDR1 SGHKS, CDR2 YYEKEE (reference sequence). The CDR3 contains 14 residues. V was shortened by 4 bases and J by 5 bases, with 13 bases between the two germline ends. The CDR3 loop reads CASSRGLSDQPQHF. CDR3 nucleotide sequence: TGTGCCAGCAGCCGGGGACTTTCCGATCAGCCCCAGCATTTT.

This clone was seen only a few times. The chain recombines TRBV7-9 with TRBJ1-1, with D perhaps TRBD1 (5 bases). The CDR3 length is 17 residues. Trimming pared 5 bases from V and 0 bases from J, leaving 19 bases between. The germline V gene has CDR1 SEHNR and CDR2 FQNEAQ (reference sequence). The CDR3 nucleotides are TGTGCCAGCAGCCCAAGGCAGGGCCGGGGGATGAACACTGAAGCTTTCTTT. This codes for CASSPRQGRGMNTEAFF.

The J gene is TRBJ2-4, the V gene TRBV6-4; weak D call: TRBD2 (5 bases). The CDR3 consists of 14 residues. Germline V gene sequence: CDR1 MRHNA, CDR2 SNTAGT. V lost 6 bases and J 5 bases, leaving 14 bases between the germline ends. CDR3 loop: CASRNKLGENIQYF. The CDR3 DNA reads TGTGCCAGCAGGAATAAGCTCGGGGAAAACATTCAGTACTTC.

The rearrangement joins TRBV29-1 to TRBJ2-3, with a tentative D call TRBD2 (5 bases). The CDR3 covers 12 residues. Trimming stripped 8 bases from V and 2 bases from J, with 11 bases between. Germline-derived CDR1 and CDR2 are SQVTM and ANQGSEA. This chain's CDR3 is CSTGIVTDTQYF. CDR3 DNA: TGCAGCACGGGGATAGTCACAGATACGCAGTATTTT.

The V and J genes are TRBV4-2 and TRBJ1-1, with 9 bases identical to TRBD1. Trimming took 1 base from V and 3 from J; bases not matched to a gene: 3. CDR1 and CDR2 from the germline V gene are LGHNA and YNFKEQ. The CDR3 totals 15 residues. The CDR3 protein is CASSQVGQGDTEAFF. For the CDR3, the DNA is TGTGCCAGCAGCCAAGTGGGACAGGGTGACACTGAAGCTTTCTTT.